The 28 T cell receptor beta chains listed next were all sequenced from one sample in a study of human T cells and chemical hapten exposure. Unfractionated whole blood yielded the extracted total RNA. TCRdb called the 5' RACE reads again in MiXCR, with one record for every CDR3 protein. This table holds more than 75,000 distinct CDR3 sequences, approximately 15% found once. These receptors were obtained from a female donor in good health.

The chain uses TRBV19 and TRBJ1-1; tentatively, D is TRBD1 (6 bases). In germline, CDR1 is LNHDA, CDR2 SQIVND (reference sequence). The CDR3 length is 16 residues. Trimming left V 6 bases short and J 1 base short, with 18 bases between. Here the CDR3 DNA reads TGTGCCAGTAGACCACAGGGCTCCTCTGGGAACACTGAAGCTTTCTTT. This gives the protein CASRPQGSSGNTEAFF.

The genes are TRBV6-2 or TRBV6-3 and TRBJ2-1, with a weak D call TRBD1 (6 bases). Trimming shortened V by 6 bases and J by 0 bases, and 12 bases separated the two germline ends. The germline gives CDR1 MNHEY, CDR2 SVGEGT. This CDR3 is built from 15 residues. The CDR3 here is CASSNTGSSYNEQFF. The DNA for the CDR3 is TGTGCCAGCAGCAATACAGGGAGCTCCTACAATGAGCAGTTCTTC.

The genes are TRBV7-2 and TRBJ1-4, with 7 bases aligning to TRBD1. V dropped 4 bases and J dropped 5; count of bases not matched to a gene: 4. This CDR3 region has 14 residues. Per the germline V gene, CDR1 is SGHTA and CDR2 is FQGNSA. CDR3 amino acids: CASSWTGLNEKLFF. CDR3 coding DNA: TGTGCCAGCAGCTGGACAGGCTTAAATGAAAAACTGTTTTTT.

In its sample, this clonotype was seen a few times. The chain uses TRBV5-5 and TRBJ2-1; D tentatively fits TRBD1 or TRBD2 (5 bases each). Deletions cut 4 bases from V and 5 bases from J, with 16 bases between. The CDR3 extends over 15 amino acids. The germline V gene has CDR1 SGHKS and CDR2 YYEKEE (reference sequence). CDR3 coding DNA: TGTGCCAGCAGCCAGGGACCCCCGAGGCACAATGAGCAGTTCTTC. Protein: CASSQGPPRHNEQFF.

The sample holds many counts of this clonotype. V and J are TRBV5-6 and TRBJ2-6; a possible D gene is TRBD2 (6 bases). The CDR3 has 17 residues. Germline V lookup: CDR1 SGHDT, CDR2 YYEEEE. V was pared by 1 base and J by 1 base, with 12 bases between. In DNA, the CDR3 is TGTGCCAGCAGCTTGTGGGGGGAAGGGTCTGGGGCCAACGTCCTGACTTTC. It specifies CASSLWGEGSGANVLTF.

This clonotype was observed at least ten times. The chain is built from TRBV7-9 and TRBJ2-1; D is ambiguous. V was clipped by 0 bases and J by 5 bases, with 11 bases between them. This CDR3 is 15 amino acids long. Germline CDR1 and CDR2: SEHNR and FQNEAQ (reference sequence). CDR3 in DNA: TGTGCCAGCAGCTTAGCCCACTCCCTTAACAATGAGCAGTTCTTC. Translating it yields CASSLAHSLNNEQFF.

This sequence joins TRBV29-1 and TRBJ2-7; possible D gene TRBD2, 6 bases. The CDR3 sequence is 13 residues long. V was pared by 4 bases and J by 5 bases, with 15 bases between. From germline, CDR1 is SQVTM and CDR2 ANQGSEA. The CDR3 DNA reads TGCAGCGTTGGATTTTTGGGGGGAGACGAGCAGTACTTC. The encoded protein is CSVGFLGGDEQYF.

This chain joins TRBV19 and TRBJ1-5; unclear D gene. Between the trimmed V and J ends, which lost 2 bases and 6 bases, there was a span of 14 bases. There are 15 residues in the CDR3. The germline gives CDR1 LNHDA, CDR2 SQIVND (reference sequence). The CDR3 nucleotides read TGTGCCAGTAGTATACCTGGGAGTACGATTCAGCCCCAGCATTTT. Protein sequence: CASSIPGSTIQPQHF. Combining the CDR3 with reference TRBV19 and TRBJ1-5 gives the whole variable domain DGGITQSPKYLFRKEGQNVTLSCEQNLNHDAMYWYRQDPGQGLRLIYYSQIVNDFQKGDIAEGYSVSREKKESFPLTVTSAQKNPTAFYLCASSIPGSTIQPQHFGDGTRLSIL.

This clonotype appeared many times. CDR3 coding DNA: TGTGCCAGCAGTGACAGGGGGCGTAGCTACGAGCAGTACTTC. This gives the protein CASSDRGRSYEQYF. This chain links TRBV6-1 with TRBJ2-7, with 8 nucleotides matching TRBD1. CDR1 and CDR2 (germline): MNHNS, SASEGT. The junction had 4 bases not matched to a gene; V was cut back by 3 bases and J by 3 bases. There are 14 residues in the CDR3.

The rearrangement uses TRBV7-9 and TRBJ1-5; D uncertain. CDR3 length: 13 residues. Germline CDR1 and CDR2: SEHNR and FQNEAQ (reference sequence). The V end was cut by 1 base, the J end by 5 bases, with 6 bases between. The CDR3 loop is CASSLEDYQPQHF. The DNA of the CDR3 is TGTGCCAGCAGCTTAGAGGACTATCAGCCCCAGCATTTT.

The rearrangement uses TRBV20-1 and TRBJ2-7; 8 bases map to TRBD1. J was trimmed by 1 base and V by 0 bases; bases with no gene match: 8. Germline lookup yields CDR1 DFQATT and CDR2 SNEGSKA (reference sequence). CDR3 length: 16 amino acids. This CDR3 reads CSARDSETGASYEQYF. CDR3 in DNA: TGCAGTGCTAGAGATTCGGAGACAGGGGCGTCCTACGAGCAGTACTTC.

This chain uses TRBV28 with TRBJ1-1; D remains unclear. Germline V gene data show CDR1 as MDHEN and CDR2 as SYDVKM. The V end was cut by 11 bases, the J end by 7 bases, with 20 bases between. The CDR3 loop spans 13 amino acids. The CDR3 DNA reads TGTGCCTCCCGAGGGCACAGCCCTCTTGAAGCTTTCTTT. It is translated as CASRGHSPLEAFF.

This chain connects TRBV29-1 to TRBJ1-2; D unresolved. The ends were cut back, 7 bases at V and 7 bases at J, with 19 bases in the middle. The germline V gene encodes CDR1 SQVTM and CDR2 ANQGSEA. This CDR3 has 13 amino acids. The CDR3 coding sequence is TGCAGCGCTACACCGGGTCCCTCAACTGGCTACACCTTC. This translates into CSATPGPSTGYTF.

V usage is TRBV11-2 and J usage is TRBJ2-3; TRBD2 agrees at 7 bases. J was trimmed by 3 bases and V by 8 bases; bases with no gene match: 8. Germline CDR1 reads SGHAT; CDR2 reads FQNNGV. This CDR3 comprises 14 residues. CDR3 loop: CASHSGSGTDTQYF. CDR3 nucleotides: TGTGCCAGCCATTCGGGTAGCGGGACAGATACGCAGTATTTT.

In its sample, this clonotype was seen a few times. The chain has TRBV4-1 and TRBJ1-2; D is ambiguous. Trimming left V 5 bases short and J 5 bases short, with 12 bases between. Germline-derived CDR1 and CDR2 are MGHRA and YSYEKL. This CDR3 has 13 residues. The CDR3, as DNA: TGCGCCAGCAGCGACGGGCAGATTTATGGCTACACCTTC. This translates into CASSDGQIYGYTF.

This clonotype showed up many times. CDR3 sequence reads: CASSPRVTGTGGENTEAFF. The DNA for the CDR3 is TGTGCCAGCTCACCACGAGTCACCGGGACAGGGGGCGAGAACACTGAAGCTTTCTTT. V and J are TRBV18 and TRBJ1-1, with 12 bases identical to TRBD1. V gave up 1 base and J gave up 1 base; unmatched junction bases: 10. The CDR3 is 19 residues long. Germline CDR1 KGHSH, CDR2 LQKENI.

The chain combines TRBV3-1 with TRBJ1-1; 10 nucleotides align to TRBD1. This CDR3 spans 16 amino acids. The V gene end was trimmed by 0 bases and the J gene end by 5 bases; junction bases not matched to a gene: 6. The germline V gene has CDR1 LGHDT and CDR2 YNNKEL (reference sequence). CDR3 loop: CASSQDTTGGKTEAFF. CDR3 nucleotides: TGTGCCAGCAGCCAAGACACGACAGGGGGCAAAACTGAAGCTTTCTTT.

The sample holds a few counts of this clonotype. As DNA, the CDR3 is TGTGCCAGCAGCTCTTGGGACAGGTCGTCCGAGCAGTACTTC. Translated: CASSSWDRSSEQYF. This chain links TRBV2 with TRBJ2-7, with TRBD1 identical over 8 bases. V lost 6 bases, J lost 6 bases, and 10 bases stayed unmatched. Germline CDR1 SNHLY, CDR2 FYNNEI. This CDR3 contains 14 residues.

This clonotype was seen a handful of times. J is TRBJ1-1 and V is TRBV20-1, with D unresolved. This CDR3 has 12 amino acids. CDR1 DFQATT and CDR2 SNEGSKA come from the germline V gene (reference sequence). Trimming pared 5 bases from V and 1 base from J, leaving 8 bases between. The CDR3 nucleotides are TGCAGTGCTGGACTGACGAACACTGAAGCTTTCTTT. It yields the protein CSAGLTNTEAFF.

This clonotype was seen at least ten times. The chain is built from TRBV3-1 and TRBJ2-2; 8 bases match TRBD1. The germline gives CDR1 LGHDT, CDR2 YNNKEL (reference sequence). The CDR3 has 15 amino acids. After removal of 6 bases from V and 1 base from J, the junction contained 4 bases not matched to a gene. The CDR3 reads CASSPGTGNTGELFF. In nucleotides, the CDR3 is TGTGCCAGCAGTCCCGGGACAGGGAACACCGGGGAGCTGTTTTTT. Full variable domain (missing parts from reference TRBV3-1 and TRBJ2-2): DTAVSQTPKYLVTQMGNDKSIKCEQNLGHDTMYWYKQDSKKFLKIMFSYNNKELIINETVPNRFSPKSPDKAHLNLHINSLELGDSAVYFCASSPGTGNTGELFFGEGSRLTVL.

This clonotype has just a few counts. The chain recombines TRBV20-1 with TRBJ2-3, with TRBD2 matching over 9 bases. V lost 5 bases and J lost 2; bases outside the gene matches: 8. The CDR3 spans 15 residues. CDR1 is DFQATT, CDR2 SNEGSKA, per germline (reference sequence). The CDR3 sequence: CSALRASGTTDTQYF. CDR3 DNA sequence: TGCAGTGCTCTTAGGGCTAGCGGGACCACAGATACGCAGTATTTT.

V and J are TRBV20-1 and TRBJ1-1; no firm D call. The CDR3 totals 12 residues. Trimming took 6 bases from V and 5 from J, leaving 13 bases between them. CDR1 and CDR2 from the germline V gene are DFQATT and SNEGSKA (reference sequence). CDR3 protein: CSARRLVTEAFF. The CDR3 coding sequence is TGCAGTGCCAGGAGGTTGGTGACTGAAGCTTTCTTT.

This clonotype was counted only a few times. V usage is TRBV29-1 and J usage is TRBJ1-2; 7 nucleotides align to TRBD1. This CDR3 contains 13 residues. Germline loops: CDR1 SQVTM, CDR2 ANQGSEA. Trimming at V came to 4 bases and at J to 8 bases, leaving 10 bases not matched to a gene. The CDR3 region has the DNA TGCAGCGTTGCTACGGACAGGACGGTCGGCTACACCTTC. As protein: CSVATDRTVGYTF.

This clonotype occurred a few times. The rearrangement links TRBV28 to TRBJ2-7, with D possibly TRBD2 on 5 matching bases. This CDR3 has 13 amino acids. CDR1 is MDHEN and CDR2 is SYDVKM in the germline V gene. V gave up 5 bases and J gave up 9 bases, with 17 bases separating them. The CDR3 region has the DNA TGTGCCAGCAGTCCTACCGGACTGGTGGGGCAGTACTTC. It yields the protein CASSPTGLVGQYF.

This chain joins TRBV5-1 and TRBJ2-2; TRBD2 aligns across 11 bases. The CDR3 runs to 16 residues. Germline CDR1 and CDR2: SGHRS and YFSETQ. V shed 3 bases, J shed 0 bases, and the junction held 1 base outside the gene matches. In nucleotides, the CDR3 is TGCGCCAGCAGCTCGGGACTAGCGGCGAACACCGGGGAGCTGTTTTTT. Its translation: CASSSGLAANTGELFF.

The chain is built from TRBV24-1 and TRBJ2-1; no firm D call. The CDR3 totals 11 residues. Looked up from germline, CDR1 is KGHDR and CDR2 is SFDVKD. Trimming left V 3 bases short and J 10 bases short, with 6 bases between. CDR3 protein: CATSDVGEQFF. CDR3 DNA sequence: TGTGCCACCAGTGATGTCGGGGAGCAGTTCTTC.

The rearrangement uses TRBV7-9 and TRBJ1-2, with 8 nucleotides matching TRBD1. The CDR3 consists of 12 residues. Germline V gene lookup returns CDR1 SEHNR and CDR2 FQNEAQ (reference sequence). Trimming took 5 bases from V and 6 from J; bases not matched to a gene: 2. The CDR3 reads CASSQGANGYTF. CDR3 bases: TGTGCCAGCAGCCAGGGGGCCAATGGCTACACCTTC.

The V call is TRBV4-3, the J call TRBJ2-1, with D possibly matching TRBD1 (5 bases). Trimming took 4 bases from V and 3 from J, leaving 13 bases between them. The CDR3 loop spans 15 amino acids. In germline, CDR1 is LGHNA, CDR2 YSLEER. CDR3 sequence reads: CASSLAQGSYNEQFF. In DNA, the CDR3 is TGCGCCAGCAGCCTTGCCCAGGGAAGCTACAATGAGCAGTTCTTC.